This TCR beta chain emerged from a study of blood T cell repertoires in COVID-19. As for the study in general: COVID-19 samples from acute and convalescent phases originated in the United States, Italy and Spain. T cells, B-cell-depleted T cells, or PBMCs supplied cDNA or gDNA.

In the original workflow: How many nucleated cells were present was estimated from reference gene primer amplification. TCRdb's table, derived via immunoSEQ multiplex PCR, lists solely in-frame clones and lacks some. V and J calls and clone size are given by that table; D and trimming were obtained from the DNA. Here the sample spans under 250,000 clones, about nine tenths being singletons. V was cut by 4 bases and J by 5 bases, with 10 bases left in between. From germline, CDR1 is SGHKS and CDR2 YYEKEE (reference sequence). This CDR3 comprises 13 residues. The sequence was collected from a man aged 60 to 69 who had recovered from COVID-19. V is TRBV5-5 and J is TRBJ1-5, with D uncertain. The specimen was peripheral blood. The CDR3 bases are TGTGCCAGCAGCAACCGCGGAGATCAGCCCCAGCATTTT. Protein product: CASSNRGDQPQHF.